This T cell receptor (beta chain) is drawn from a study of blood T cell repertoires in COVID-19. Study at large: Sample material is recorded as cDNA or gDNA derived from T cells, B-cell-depleted T cells, or PBMCs.

In the study's own analysis: The authors estimated nucleated cell counts from reference gene primer amplification. Data came from immunoSEQ multiplex PCR; TCRdb stores just in-frame clones and leaves some out. The DNA gave D and trimming, while V, J and clone size come from that table. The sample lists more than 30,000 clones, about 85% occurring once. V gave up 0 bases and J gave up 4 bases; unmatched junction bases: 5. CDR3 length: 16 amino acids. From germline, CDR1 is MNHNS and CDR2 SASEGT. The chain links TRBV6-1 to TRBJ1-5; TRBD1 matches at 8 bases. The sample taken for sequencing was peripheral blood. The receptor was isolated from a woman aged 80 or older with active or convalescent COVID-19. Here the CDR3 reads CASSEARGPGNQPQHF. As DNA, the CDR3 is TGTGCCAGCAGTGAAGCCAGGGGGCCTGGGAATCAGCCCCAGCATTTT.